This T cell receptor (beta chain) was captured in a study of cytomegalovirus exposure and HLA in healthy donors. Findings and caveats of the study: Another analysis was done later, and it associated around 15,000 TCR beta sequences with HLA alleles at 0.05 false discovery rate. Cytomegalovirus-associated status was assigned to 150 or so TCR beta chains.

To note about this clone: The antigen is unknown. Other DNA sequences in the same sample also yield this CDR3.

The PCR had 60 Vbeta and 13 Jbeta primers. Libraries were prepared by immunoSEQ multiplex PCR; TCRdb keeps only in-frame clonotypes and omits some of them. The sample consists of about 150,000 clones, 70% of them appearing once. Germline loops: CDR1 MGHRA, CDR2 YSYEKL. The CDR3 has 14 amino acids. After removal of 4 bases from V and 5 bases from J, the junction contained 5 bases not matched to a gene. Sequencing input: PBMCs. The receptor was isolated from a woman aged 55-69 years in good health and CMV-seropositive. The rearrangement uses TRBV4-1 and TRBJ1-5; the match to TRBD1 covers 7 bases. The CDR3 DNA follows: TGCGCCAGCAGCCCCCGACAGGGAGATCAGCCCCAGCATTTT. Protein sequence: CASSPRQGDQPQHF.